These 29 T cell receptor beta chains were sequenced from one sample in a study of T cell responses to AZD1222 COVID-19 vaccine. Profiling relied on immunoSEQ multiplex PCR, and the TCRdb table lists in-frame clones only, not all of them. The sample includes some 160,000 clones, more than 90% of them seen just once. The sequencing here drew on peripheral blood, taken on day 0 of AZD1222 vaccination. The receptor set was obtained from an adult in good health.

This sequence joins TRBV23-1 and TRBJ2-2; 7 bases fit TRBD2. Being an ORF, TRBV23-1 has a function that is uncertain. V was pared by 0 bases and J by 6 bases, with 16 bases of the junction left unmatched. The CDR3 is made up of 19 amino acids. This CDR3 is CASSQSAGDTPRWAGELFF. CDR3 sequence (DNA): TGCGCCAGCAGTCAATCGGCGGGGGATACCCCCAGGTGGGCCGGGGAGCTGTTTTTT.

In this sample, this clone turned up once. The chain combines TRBV27 with TRBJ1-5; D uncertain. Germline CDR1 and CDR2: MNHEY and SMNVEV (reference sequence). The germline V and J ends were trimmed by 9 bases and 1 base, with 4 bases remaining between them. This CDR3 region has 11 residues. The CDR3 coding sequence is TGTGCCAGTGGGAGCAATCAGCCCCAGCATTTT. Translating gives CASGSNQPQHF.

This sequence joins TRBV6-6 and TRBJ2-3; 11 bases match TRBD2. The CDR3 is 15 residues long. J lost 4 bases, V lost 6 bases, and 6 bases had no gene match. CDR1 and CDR2 from the germline V gene are MNHNY and SVGAGI (reference sequence). The CDR3 reads CASRIAGGLADTQYF. The CDR3 DNA follows: TGTGCCAGCAGGATAGCGGGGGGGCTCGCAGATACGCAGTATTTT.

Only one count was recorded for this clone. This rearrangement joins TRBV6-2 or TRBV6-3 to TRBJ2-1, with TRBD2 matching 12 bases. V lost 0 bases and J lost 6; bases outside the gene matches: 0. The CDR3 covers 15 residues. Germline loops: CDR1 MNHEY, CDR2 SVGEGT. The chain's CDR3 is CASSYSLAGGNEQFF. In DNA form, the CDR3 reads TGTGCCAGCAGTTACTCACTAGCGGGGGGCAATGAGCAGTTCTTC.

The rearrangement joins TRBV4-1 to TRBJ1-2; possible D gene TRBD1, 5 bases. V was clipped by 3 bases and J by 4 bases, with 12 bases between them. The length of the CDR3 is 14 residues. Germline V lookup: CDR1 MGHRA, CDR2 YSYEKL. The CDR3 DNA reads TGCGCCAGCAGCCAGACAGCACTCCTCTATGGCTACACCTTC. It translates to CASSQTALLYGYTF.

The chain is built from TRBV5-1 and TRBJ2-2, with 7 bases that match TRBD1. The CDR3 length is 17 residues. After removal of 5 bases from V and 0 bases from J, the junction contained 10 bases not matched to a gene. Germline V gene sequence: CDR1 SGHRS, CDR2 YFSETQ. CDR3 in amino acids: CASSSGQAYSNTGELFF. CDR3 bases: TGCGCCAGCAGTTCCGGACAGGCCTATTCGAACACCGGGGAGCTGTTTTTT. The entire variable domain, with the rest obtained from reference TRBV5-1 and TRBJ2-2, is as follows: KAGVTQTPRYLIKTRGQQVTLSCSPISGHRSVSWYQQTPGQGLQFLFEYFSETQRNKGNFPGRFSGRQFSNSRSEMNVSTLELGDSALYLCASSSGQAYSNTGELFFGEGSRLTVL.

J is TRBJ1-4 and V is TRBV7-9, with D perhaps TRBD1 (5 bases). Germline assignment: CDR1 SEHNR and CDR2 FQNEAQ (reference sequence). Trimming took off 5 bases at V and 0 bases at J, with 19 bases between the two ends. CDR3 length: 18 residues. The CDR3 DNA sequence: TGTGCCAGCAGCCCGGGGGGATATGACAGAGCAACTAATGAAAAACTGTTTTTT. As protein: CASSPGGYDRATNEKLFF.

The chain employs TRBV2 and TRBJ1-6; 9 bases are a match to TRBD1. The CDR3 spans 15 residues. CDR1 and CDR2 (germline): SNHLY, FYNNEI. The V segment lost 4 bases and the J segment 4 bases; nucleotides outside the gene matches: 2. CDR3 in amino acids: CASSGGTGYNSPLHF. In DNA form, the CDR3 reads TGTGCCAGCAGTGGCGGGACAGGGTATAATTCACCCCTCCACTTT.

The chain couples TRBV12-3 or TRBV12-4 to TRBJ1-1, with 11 bases identical to TRBD1. The ends lost 3 bases at V and 8 bases at J; junction bases unmatched: 2. This CDR3 has 13 residues. The CDR3 protein is CASSFGQGAEAFF. The DNA of the CDR3 is TGTGCCAGCAGTTTCGGACAGGGGGCGGAAGCTTTCTTT.

The gene calls are TRBV7-2 and TRBJ2-7; TRBD1 aligns across 9 bases. Germline lookup yields CDR1 SGHTA and CDR2 FQGNSA. This CDR3 contains 16 residues. V lost 6 bases, J lost 2 bases, and 11 bases stayed unmatched. The CDR3 region is CASRQTGQGRAYEQYF. The CDR3 region has the DNA TGTGCCAGCAGACAAACTGGACAGGGGAGGGCCTACGAGCAGTACTTC.

This chain connects TRBV7-2 to TRBJ1-2; TRBD1 aligns across 7 bases. J gave up 4 bases and V 5 bases, and 4 bases lay outside the gene matches. Germline V gene sequence: CDR1 SGHTA, CDR2 FQGNSA. This CDR3 contains 13 residues. CDR3 sequence: CASSPTGIYGYTF. The CDR3 DNA follows: TGTGCCAGCAGCCCGACAGGGATCTATGGCTACACCTTC.

This clone was counted between two and nine times. The CDR3 region is CASSLSSGSGWSSYEQYF. The CDR3 DNA sequence: TGTGCCAGCAGTTTATCCAGCGGGAGTGGTTGGTCCTCCTACGAGCAGTACTTC. The chain employs TRBV27 and TRBJ2-7, with 8 bases lining up with TRBD2. Per germline, CDR1 MNHEY and CDR2 SMNVEV (reference sequence). V trimming: 0 bases; J trimming: 0 bases; junction bases outside the gene matches: 10. This CDR3 has 18 amino acids.

V usage is TRBV19 and J usage is TRBJ2-1, with 7 bases aligning to TRBD2. The CDR3 is made up of 17 amino acids. The V and J ends lost 5 bases and 11 bases, in that order; junction bases with no gene match: 21. The germline V gene has CDR1 LNHDA and CDR2 SQIVND (reference sequence). CDR3 loop: CASSPGLGLLAGGKQFF. CDR3 nucleotide sequence: TGTGCCAGTAGTCCCGGTCTTGGACTCTTAGCGGGCGGTAAGCAGTTCTTC. Filled out from reference TRBV19 and TRBJ2-1, the complete variable domain reads DGGITQSPKYLFRKEGQNVTLSCEQNLNHDAMYWYRQDPGQGLRLIYYSQIVNDFQKGDIAEGYSVSREKKESFPLTVTSAQKNPTAFYLCASSPGLGLLAGGKQFFGPGTRLTVL.

The rearrangement links TRBV6-5 to TRBJ1-5; D is possibly TRBD1 (6 bases). The CDR3 is 13 residues long. V shed 4 bases and J shed 7 bases, with 11 bases lying between them. Germline V lookup: CDR1 MNHEY, CDR2 SVGAGI. CDR3 sequence reads: CASSSQGSQPQHF. The CDR3 DNA follows: TGTGCCAGCAGTTCCCAGGGGAGCCAGCCCCAGCATTTT.

The chain combines TRBV2 with TRBJ2-1; 9 bases are a match to TRBD2. V trimming: 9 bases; J trimming: 6 bases; junction bases outside the gene matches: 12. From germline, CDR1 is SNHLY and CDR2 FYNNEI. The CDR3 contains 15 residues. The DNA for the CDR3 is TGTGCCAGTATAGCGGGAGTGGTTCGGTCCAATGAGCAGTTCTTC. This codes for CASIAGVVRSNEQFF.

This sequence joins TRBV6-1 and TRBJ2-7; no definite D call. Trimming removed 2 bases from V and 6 bases from J, with 8 bases in between. This CDR3 is 12 amino acids long. Germline values: CDR1 MNHNS, CDR2 SASEGT. CDR3 in DNA: TGTGCCAGCAGTGAATGGGTTGGCGAGCAGTACTTC. Translating it yields CASSEWVGEQYF.

The rearrangement uses TRBV29-1 and TRBJ1-1; D gene ambiguous. This CDR3 spans 11 amino acids. V was shortened by 7 bases and J by 3 bases, with 9 bases between the two germline ends. Germline V gene sequence: CDR1 SQVTM, CDR2 ANQGSEA. Here the CDR3 reads CSAGMYTEAFF. The DNA for the CDR3 is TGCAGCGCCGGTATGTACACTGAAGCTTTCTTT. Full variable domain (outside the CDR3, taken from reference TRBV29-1 and TRBJ1-1): SAVISQKPSRDICQRGTSLTIQCQVDSQVTMMFWYRQQPGQSLTLIATANQGSEATYESGFVIDKFPISRPNLTFSTLTVSNMSPEDSSIYLCSAGMYTEAFFGQGTRLTVV.

The chain joins TRBV10-1 to TRBJ2-1; 10 bases match TRBD2. From germline, CDR1 is WNHNN and CDR2 SYGVQD (reference sequence). This CDR3 has 15 amino acids. J was trimmed by 8 bases and V by 2 bases; bases with no gene match: 6. In DNA, the CDR3 is TGCGCCAGCAGTGAGGGGTCTAGCGGGAGACATGAGCAGTTCTTC. It yields the protein CASSEGSSGRHEQFF.

V usage is TRBV18 and J usage is TRBJ1-4; D not certain. Looked up from germline, CDR1 is KGHSH and CDR2 is LQKENI. There are 16 residues in the CDR3. With 6 bases removed from V and 12 bases from J, the gap between germline ends came to 26 bases. CDR3 DNA: TGTGCCAGCTCGCTCCGCATCCCGGACCGATTCGAGGAACTGTTTTTT. As protein: CASSLRIPDRFEELFF.

The chain employs TRBV4-2 and TRBJ1-2; possibly TRBD1 for D (6 bases). CDR3 length: 16 amino acids. Germline-derived CDR1 and CDR2 are LGHNA and YNFKEQ. V was shortened by 1 base and J by 5 bases, with 17 bases between the two germline ends. The CDR3 DNA sequence: TGTGCCAGCAGCCAAGGCGGCGGGGGCAAGGAGTATGGCTACACCTTC. Translating gives CASSQGGGGKEYGYTF.

The chain links TRBV24-1 to TRBJ2-7, with 9 bases identical to TRBD1. The germline gives CDR1 KGHDR, CDR2 SFDVKD. V shed 4 bases, J shed 1 base, and the junction held 4 bases outside the gene matches. This CDR3 region has 15 residues. CDR3 sequence reads: CATSEPGTGSYEQYF. CDR3 DNA: TGTGCCACCAGTGAACCCGGGACAGGGTCCTACGAGCAGTACTTC.

The V gene is TRBV5-1, the J gene TRBJ2-2; D uncertain. From germline, CDR1 is SGHRS and CDR2 YFSETQ. Trimming removed 4 bases at V and 4 bases at J, with 11 bases between. The CDR3 is made up of 14 amino acids. The CDR3 loop is CASSGRMGTGELFF. In DNA form, the CDR3 reads TGCGCCAGCAGCGGGCGTATGGGCACCGGGGAGCTGTTTTTT.

V and J are TRBV5-1 and TRBJ2-3, with TRBD1 matching 8 bases. J lost 9 bases, V lost 3 bases, and 9 bases had no gene match. CDR1 and CDR2 (germline): SGHRS, YFSETQ. The CDR3 totals 14 residues. The CDR3 loop reads CASSSGTGWETQYF. Written as DNA, the CDR3 is TGCGCCAGCAGCTCGGGGACAGGTTGGGAAACGCAGTATTTT.

The chain carries TRBV9 and TRBJ1-1; no reliable D call. CDR1 is SGDLS and CDR2 is YYNGEE in the germline V gene. Between the trimmed V and J ends, which lost 1 base and 1 base, there was a span of 11 bases. This CDR3 is built from 15 residues. Here the CDR3 DNA reads TGTGCCAGCAGCGTATACCTCGCAGGGAACACTGAAGCTTTCTTT. As protein: CASSVYLAGNTEAFF.

The chain joins TRBV18 to TRBJ1-1; D remains ambiguous. Looked up from germline, CDR1 is KGHSH and CDR2 is LQKENI. V lost 0 bases to trimming and J lost 4 bases, with 12 bases between them. The CDR3 runs 15 residues. The CDR3 region has the DNA TGTGCCAGCTCACCACCGGGCCTGGTAGTCACTGAAGCTTTCTTT. It translates to CASSPPGLVVTEAFF.

This chain's CDR3 is CASSALRDSQGYTF. CDR3 coding DNA: TGTGCCAGCAGTGCCCTCCGGGACAGTCAAGGCTACACCTTC. The chain carries TRBV25-1 and TRBJ1-2; 7 nucleotides match TRBD1. Germline-derived CDR1 and CDR2 are MGHDK and SYGVNS. V shed 4 bases and J 8 bases; nucleotides not matched to a gene: 10. The CDR3 has 14 amino acids.

This clone was seen just once. The gene calls are TRBV30 and TRBJ1-2, with D possibly being TRBD1 (5 bases). This CDR3 spans 15 amino acids. The V end was cut by 2 bases, the J end by 3 bases, with 16 bases between. The germline gives CDR1 GTSNPN, CDR2 SVGIG (reference sequence). The CDR3 spells CAWSISSGAYYGYTF. The DNA for the CDR3 is TGTGCCTGGAGTATCTCCTCCGGGGCCTACTATGGCTACACCTTC.

This clone has only a few counts. V gene TRBV9 combines with J gene TRBJ1-1; the D is unclear. The CDR3 spans 14 residues. The V gene's germline CDR1 is SGDLS and CDR2 YYNGEE. V lost 0 bases and J 1 base, leaving 7 bases between the germline ends. This CDR3 is CASSVAERNTEAFF. The CDR3 DNA follows: TGTGCCAGCAGCGTAGCTGAAAGGAACACTGAAGCTTTCTTT.

The chain carries TRBV18 and TRBJ2-1, with D possibly being TRBD1 (6 bases). With 2 bases removed from V and 7 bases from J, the gap between germline ends came to 9 bases. The CDR3 consists of 13 residues. The germline gives CDR1 KGHSH, CDR2 LQKENI. The DNA for the CDR3 is TGTGCCAGCTCACCATCCCAGGGGAATGAGCAGTTCTTC. Protein sequence: CASSPSQGNEQFF.